A single sample gave rise to the 27 T cell receptor beta chains below, sequenced in a study of identical twins. One entry per CDR3 protein, called by TCRdb with MiXCR from the 5' RACE reads. The sample lists over 200,000 distinct CDR3 sequences; 6.5% were seen once. Another study also made use of these data, one on T cells expressing NK-cell markers.

Input material: CD8+ T cells sorted from blood. The receptors derive from a young woman in good health.

The chain joins TRBV9 to TRBJ2-2; 8 bases match TRBD1. CDR1 and CDR2 (germline): SGDLS, YYNGEE. V lost 4 bases, J lost 4 bases, and 6 bases stayed unmatched. This CDR3 has 15 amino acids. The chain's CDR3 is CASSPRTGPTGELFF. CDR3 nucleotides: TGTGCCAGCAGCCCTCGGACAGGGCCCACCGGGGAGCTGTTTTTT.

The CDR3 reads CASSLSHSNTEAFF. The CDR3 DNA reads TGTGCCAGCAGCTTGTCGCATTCGAACACTGAAGCTTTCTTT. The chain employs TRBV7-9 and TRBJ1-1; unclear D gene. Per germline, CDR1 SEHNR and CDR2 FQNEAQ (reference sequence). The V end lost 3 bases, the J end lost 1 base, and 9 bases lay between the germline ends. There are 14 residues in the CDR3. Looking up the rest from reference TRBV7-9 and TRBJ1-1 gives the full variable domain: DTGVSQNPRHKITKRGQNVTFRCDPISEHNRLYWYRQTLGQGPEFLTYFQNEAQLEKSRLLSDRFSAERPKGSFSTLEIQRTEQGDSAMYLCASSLSHSNTEAFFGQGTRLTVV.

The table lists this clonotype with many counts. V is TRBV15 and J is TRBJ2-3, with TRBD2 matching over 7 bases. Trimming at V came to 5 bases and at J to 3 bases, leaving 5 bases not matched to a gene. The CDR3 is 14 amino acids. CDR1 and CDR2 from the germline V gene are LNHNV and YYDKDF (reference sequence). CDR3 bases: TGTGCCACCAGCGAGGGAGGGGTAACAGATACGCAGTATTTT. Its translation: CATSEGGVTDTQYF.

This clonotype was observed a few times. This rearrangement joins TRBV9 to TRBJ1-1; D possibly corresponds to TRBD1 (6 bases). From germline, CDR1 is SGDLS and CDR2 YYNGEE. The CDR3 has 14 residues. Trimming pared 7 bases from V and 1 base from J, leaving 14 bases between. The CDR3 here is CASGSMGANTEAFF. Here the CDR3 DNA reads TGTGCCAGCGGATCTATGGGGGCGAACACTGAAGCTTTCTTT.

The V and J genes are TRBV21-1 and TRBJ2-3; TRBD1 is the table's D call and was not checked against the DNA. TRBV21-1 is a recognized pseudogene. The length of the CDR3 is 17 residues. Here the CDR3 reads CASCDDDRDLYTDTQYF. In nucleotides, the CDR3 is TGTGCCAGCTGTGACGATGACAGGGACCTTTACACAGATACGCAGTATTTT.

This clonotype has ten or more counts. This chain joins TRBV10-2 and TRBJ1-5; D possibly corresponds to TRBD1 (6 bases). CDR3 length: 15 amino acids. Trimming removed 3 bases at V and 4 bases at J, with 13 bases between. Germline V gene sequence: CDR1 WSHSY, CDR2 SAAADI. CDR3 in amino acids: CASSDGRGRNQPQHF. The CDR3 DNA sequence: TGCGCCAGCAGTGATGGCAGGGGAAGGAATCAGCCCCAGCATTTT.

This clonotype was seen many times. The V call is TRBV29-1, the J call TRBJ2-1; possibly TRBD2 for D (5 bases). Germline assignment: CDR1 SQVTM and CDR2 ANQGSEA. With 5 bases removed from V and 4 bases from J, the gap between germline ends came to 9 bases. This CDR3 has 12 amino acids. The CDR3 region has the DNA TGCAGCGTTAGCGGAGTGTACAATGAGCAGTTCTTC. Residues: CSVSGVYNEQFF.

This clonotype turned up a few times. This chain joins TRBV12-3 or TRBV12-4 and TRBJ1-1; D is ambiguous. The V and J ends lost 6 bases and 4 bases respectively, with 12 bases between them. CDR3 length: 13 residues. The CDR3 DNA reads TGTGCCAGCAGCATAGGGTCGGGCACTGAAGCTTTCTTT. The encoded protein is CASSIGSGTEAFF.

The chain links TRBV7-3 to TRBJ2-3, with TRBD1 matching over 9 bases. Germline V gene lookup returns CDR1 SGHTA and CDR2 FQGTGA. After removal of 5 bases from V and 4 bases from J, the junction contained 13 bases not matched to a gene. This CDR3 contains 17 residues. The CDR3 is CASSPNPYRTGADTQYF. The CDR3 nucleotides read TGTGCCAGCAGCCCCAACCCTTACCGGACAGGGGCAGATACGCAGTATTTT.

The rearrangement links TRBV4-1 to TRBJ2-7; D might be TRBD1 or TRBD2, each matching 5 bases. The CDR3 extends over 15 amino acids. With 2 bases removed from V and 2 bases from J, the gap between germline ends came to 13 bases. From germline, CDR1 is MGHRA and CDR2 YSYEKL. CDR3 in DNA: TGCGCCAGCAGCCAAAGGGACCCCGGCCCCTACGAGCAGTACTTC. Encoded protein: CASSQRDPGPYEQYF.

This clonotype was seen a few times. The chain uses TRBV6-1 and TRBJ2-3, with 10 nucleotides matching TRBD1. Germline V gene lookup returns CDR1 MNHNS and CDR2 SASEGT. The CDR3 contains 14 residues. Germline trimming cut 5 bases from V and 4 bases from J; bases unmatched to any gene: 3. CDR3 DNA sequence: TGTGCCAGCAGTCAGGACAGGGGGGCAGATACGCAGTATTTT. Protein: CASSQDRGADTQYF.

This clonotype turned up a few times. V usage is TRBV20-1 and J usage is TRBJ2-2, with D perhaps assigned TRBD1 or TRBD2 (7 bases each). Per the germline V gene, CDR1 is DFQATT and CDR2 is SNEGSKA (reference sequence). CDR3 size: 15 residues. The germline V and J ends were trimmed by 5 bases and 3 bases, with 16 bases remaining between them. CDR3 amino acids: CSAPGGGLYTGELFF. The CDR3 region has the DNA TGCAGTGCTCCAGGGGGGGGGCTTTACACCGGGGAGCTGTTTTTT.

This clonotype was found a few times. V and J are TRBV25-1 and TRBJ2-2; D remains ambiguous. CDR3 length: 13 residues. Germline CDR1 MGHDK, CDR2 SYGVNS. Trimming left V 6 bases short and J 7 bases short, with 12 bases between. CDR3 sequence: CASRPPGNGELFF. The CDR3 nucleotides read TGTGCCAGCAGACCCCCCGGTAACGGGGAGCTGTTTTTT.

This clonotype turned up a few times. This chain connects TRBV3-1 to TRBJ2-2, with TRBD2 matching over 9 bases. This CDR3 is 15 amino acids long. V shed 5 bases, J shed 3 bases, and the junction held 4 bases outside the gene matches. Germline CDR1 LGHDT, CDR2 YNNKEL (reference sequence). CDR3 amino acids: CASSATSGYTGELFF. CDR3 nucleotide sequence: TGTGCCAGCAGCGCTACTAGCGGGTACACCGGGGAGCTGTTTTTT.

A few counts support this clonotype. DNA of the CDR3: TGTGCCAGCAGCTTAGGGGGTAGCGGATACAATGAGCAGTTCTTC. Residues: CASSLGGSGYNEQFF. The chain links TRBV7-9 to TRBJ2-1, with D possibly being TRBD2 (6 bases). CDR1 and CDR2 from the germline V gene are SEHNR and FQNEAQ (reference sequence). Trimming pared 1 base from V and 4 bases from J, leaving 11 bases between. This CDR3 has 15 residues. Full variable domain (rest looked up from reference TRBV7-9 and TRBJ2-1): DTGVSQNPRHKITKRGQNVTFRCDPISEHNRLYWYRQTLGQGPEFLTYFQNEAQLEKSRLLSDRFSAERPKGSFSTLEIQRTEQGDSAMYLCASSLGGSGYNEQFFGPGTRLTVL.

The sample holds many counts of this clonotype. Compared with germline, one end of the junction differs, possibly owing to a read error. V is TRBV7-2 and J is TRBJ2-1; TRBD2 agrees at 11 bases. The CDR3 runs to 18 residues. Germline V CDR1 and CDR2: SGHTA, FQGNSA. As DNA, the CDR3 is TGTGCCAGCAGTTTAGCGGGGGGGATGTGGAGCTCCTACAATGAGCAGTTCTTC. Translated: CASSLAGGMWSSYNEQFF.

There are a few counts of this clonotype. The chain carries TRBV25-1 and TRBJ1-1; tentatively, D is TRBD1 (5 bases). The germline V and J ends were trimmed by 6 bases and 2 bases, with 13 bases remaining between them. CDR1 is MGHDK, CDR2 SYGVNS, per germline. The CDR3 runs to 14 residues. CDR3 amino acids: CASSGWGGNTEAFF. The CDR3 region has the DNA TGTGCCAGCAGCGGTTGGGGGGGAAACACTGAAGCTTTCTTT.

This clonotype was seen only a few times. A much larger clone lies one base from this, so it may be a read error. This rearrangement joins TRBV6-2 or TRBV6-3 to TRBJ2-1, with TRBD2 identical over 8 bases. The CDR3 runs to 14 residues. Germline V gives CDR1 MNHEY, CDR2 SVGEGT. V trimming: 4 bases; J trimming: 3 bases; junction bases outside the gene matches: 2. The CDR3 is CASSFLAGYNEQFF. CDR3 nucleotides: TGTGCCAGCAGTTTCCTAGCGGGCTACAATGAGCAGTTCTTC.

This clonotype turned up a few times. This chain connects TRBV12-3 or TRBV12-4 to TRBJ2-1; a possible D gene is TRBD2 (5 bases). Deletions cut 3 bases from V and 5 bases from J, with 11 bases between. The length of the CDR3 is 14 residues. The CDR3 nucleotides read TGTGCCAGCAGTTTTCCGATAGCGAACAATGAGCAGTTCTTC. Amino acid sequence: CASSFPIANNEQFF.

The genes are TRBV7-9 and TRBJ2-7, with TRBD1 matching 9 bases. CDR3 length equals 15 residues. CDR1 and CDR2 (germline): SEHNR, FQNEAQ (reference sequence). Trimming removed 1 base from V and 5 bases from J; junction bases left unmatched: 6. CDR3 nucleotide sequence: TGTGCCAGCAGCTTAGGAGGGACAGGGACCCACGAGCAGTACTTC. Amino acid sequence: CASSLGGTGTHEQYF.

This clonotype occurred a few times. The V and J genes are TRBV6-2 or TRBV6-3 and TRBJ1-5; D gene ambiguous. The CDR3 has 15 residues. Germline CDR1 and CDR2: MNHEY and SVGEGT. Trimming took 4 bases from V and 0 from J, leaving 10 bases between them. DNA of the CDR3: TGTGCCAGCAGTTCTGTGGGGTATAGCAATCAGCCCCAGCATTTT. It encodes CASSSVGYSNQPQHF.

This clonotype was detected a few times. The CDR3 sequence is CASSWDQGYTF. The CDR3 bases are TGTGCCAGCAGCTGGGATCAGGGTTACACCTTC. The chain links TRBV5-6 to TRBJ1-2, with a weak D call TRBD1 (5 bases). V was trimmed by 3 bases and J by 11 bases, leaving 11 bases between them. CDR1 is SGHDT and CDR2 is YYEEEE in the germline V gene. This CDR3 contains 11 residues.

This clonotype has only a few counts. The chain recombines TRBV27 with TRBJ2-7, with 8 nucleotides matching TRBD1. The germline gives CDR1 MNHEY, CDR2 SMNVEV (reference sequence). V gave up 6 bases and J gave up 4 bases; unmatched junction bases: 5. This CDR3 region has 13 residues. The CDR3 region has the DNA TGTGCCAGCAGACTTCAGGGGGCTTACGAGCAGTACTTC. As protein: CASRLQGAYEQYF.

The sample holds a few counts of this clonotype. The CDR3 is CATQDEVYNEQFF. CDR3 coding DNA: TGTGCCACCCAAGATGAAGTATACAATGAGCAGTTCTTC. V gene TRBV2 combines with J gene TRBJ2-1; D is unresolved. The CDR3 consists of 13 residues. The V end was cut by 10 bases, the J end by 4 bases, with 14 bases between. Per germline, CDR1 SNHLY and CDR2 FYNNEI.

This rearrangement joins TRBV7-6 to TRBJ1-4, with 7 bases lining up with TRBD1. This CDR3 is 14 amino acids long. The V gene's germline CDR1 is SGHVS and CDR2 FNYEAQ. Germline trimming cut 5 bases from V and 8 bases from J; bases unmatched to any gene: 8. CDR3 in amino acids: CASSPDRLEEKLFF. CDR3 DNA: TGTGCCAGCAGCCCGGACAGGTTGGAAGAAAAACTGTTTTTT.

The chain employs TRBV20-1 and TRBJ1-1, with D tentatively TRBD1 (6 bases). CDR3 size: 14 residues. Germline values: CDR1 DFQATT, CDR2 SNEGSKA (reference sequence). V shed 3 bases and J shed 2 bases, with 13 bases lying between them. The CDR3 sequence: CSASSGGANTEAFF. The CDR3 nucleotides read TGCAGTGCTAGCTCCGGGGGGGCCAACACTGAAGCTTTCTTT.

The V and J genes are TRBV7-9 and TRBJ2-7; 7 bases agree with TRBD1. With V trimmed by 6 bases and J by 7 bases, 12 bases remained unmatched. Germline CDR1 and CDR2: SEHNR and FQNEAQ (reference sequence). The CDR3 has 14 residues. The DNA for the CDR3 is TGTGCCAGCAGTCGGACAGGTCCCGGAGTAGAGCAGTACTTC. It translates to CASSRTGPGVEQYF.